Listed below are T cell receptor beta chains from one sample, sequenced in a study of T cell changes during pregnancy in multiple sclerosis. Some clones are missing from TCRdb's copy, which holds only in-frame ones; the method was immunoSEQ multiplex PCR. The data hold fewer than 40,000 clones, with approximately 90% observed a single time. Sequencing used CD4+ T cells from peripheral blood mononuclear cells, obtained in the first trimester of pregnancy. The receptors originated from a female donor in good health, enrolled as a control in a pregnancy study. The CDR3 runs from the conserved cysteine through the conserved F or W. A D gene is named only where the DNA matches it firmly. Where a row states a size, it is once, few, many or the class of an expanded clone; other rows omit it.

CDR3nt,CDR3aa,j_gene,d_gene,abundance,v_gene
TGTGCCTGGAGTGAGGGGAACTATGGCTACACCTTC,CAWSEGNYGYTF,TRBJ1-2,NA,NA,TRBV30
TGTGCCAGCAGCTTGTCCAGCTACGAGCAGTACTTC,CASSLSSYEQYF,TRBJ2-7,NA,NA,TRBV7-9
TGTGCCAGCAGCCGTGAAGGGGACACCGGGGAGCTGTTTTTT,CASSREGDTGELFF,TRBJ2-2,NA,NA,TRBV4-2
TGTGCCAGCAGTTACCGCGGACAAAGCACTAACTATGGCTACACCTTC,CASSYRGQSTNYGYTF,TRBJ1-2,NA,NA,TRBV6-5
TGTGCCAGCAGCACAGGGTTGGTCGCTTTCTTT,CASSTGLVAFF,TRBJ1-1,NA,NA,TRBV2
TGTGCCAGCAGCGATCCGGGGGGCTCTGGAAACACCATATATTTT,CASSDPGGSGNTIYF,TRBJ1-3,NA,NA,TRBV28
TGTGCCATCAGTGCTAGCGGGGCCCAAGAGACCCAGTACTTC,CAISASGAQETQYF,TRBJ2-5,TRBD2,NA,TRBV10-3
TGTGCCAGCAGTGAAACCAGGGGGAGGTATGCTTTCTTT,CASSETRGRYAFF,TRBJ1-1,TRBD1,NA,TRBV25-1
TGTGCCAGCTCCCGGACAGGCAATTCACCCCTCCACTTT,CASSRTGNSPLHF,TRBJ1-6,TRBD1,NA,TRBV18
TGTGCCAGCAGTGGGGGGGACAGCGCTAACTATGGCTACACCTTC,CASSGGDSANYGYTF,TRBJ1-2,TRBD1,once,TRBV6-4
TGTGCCAGCAGCTTGACAGGGGGTGGCTACACCTTC,CASSLTGGGYTF,TRBJ1-2,TRBD1,NA,TRBV5-6
TGCAGCGCTGGACAGCCCAATCAGCCCCAGCATTTT,CSAGQPNQPQHF,TRBJ1-5,NA,few,TRBV29-1
TGTGCCAGCAGTTATGCGGGGGGCGGGCCAGATACGCAGTATTTT,CASSYAGGGPDTQYF,TRBJ2-3,TRBD2,NA,TRBV6-6
TGTGCCAGTAGTATGGGAGGCTCCTATGGCTACACCTTC,CASSMGGSYGYTF,TRBJ1-2,NA,NA,TRBV19
TGTGCCAGCAGTTTGGGCCCCCGACAGGGGGCCGGGCGGGAAAAACTGTTTTTT,CASSLGPRQGAGREKLFF,TRBJ1-4,TRBD1,NA,TRBV27
TGTGCCAGCAGCGTCCGGGGGGGCCCCCAAGAGACCCAGTACTTC,CASSVRGGPQETQYF,TRBJ2-5,TRBD2,NA,TRBV9
TGTGCCAGTAGTATAGTTGGGACACTAAATTCACCCCTCCACTTT,CASSIVGTLNSPLHF,TRBJ1-6,NA,NA,TRBV19
TGTGCCACCCGACAGGGGGCCGCAGATACGCAGTATTTT,CATRQGAADTQYF,TRBJ2-3,TRBD1,NA,TRBV25-1
TGTGCCTGGAGTACAGGGACAGTCAATCAGCCCCAGCATTTT,CAWSTGTVNQPQHF,TRBJ1-5,TRBD1,NA,TRBV30
TGTGCCAGCAGCGTAGATCGTAACTATGGCTACACCTTC,CASSVDRNYGYTF,TRBJ1-2,NA,NA,TRBV9
TGTGCCAGCAGTGAAAGGACAGGGGTCGATGAGCAGTTCTTC,CASSERTGVDEQFF,TRBJ2-1,TRBD1,NA,TRBV2
TGTGCCAGCAGCTTTGGGGGGGGCACAGATACGCAGTATTTT,CASSFGGGTDTQYF,TRBJ2-3,TRBD2,NA,TRBV11-3
TGTGCCAGCAGCTCTTCCGGGGGACAGGGCGGCGGCGGCTACACCTTC,CASSSSGGQGGGGYTF,TRBJ1-2,TRBD1,NA,TRBV7-2
TGTGCCAGCAAGCGGACAGGGACGGGGGATCAGCCCCAGCATTTT,CASKRTGTGDQPQHF,TRBJ1-5,TRBD1,NA,TRBV6-4
TGCAGTGCTAGTCCGGGAGGGAGCTACACCTTC,CSASPGGSYTF,TRBJ1-2,NA,NA,TRBV20-1
TGCGCCAGCAGCTCAGGACAGGTCGGGAACTATGGCTACACCTTC,CASSSGQVGNYGYTF,TRBJ1-2,TRBD1,NA,TRBV5-1
TGCGCCAGCAGCCCGGGGGTCCCGGGGGGTAGAGAGCAGTACTTC,CASSPGVPGGREQYF,TRBJ2-7,TRBD2,NA,TRBV4-3
TGTGCCAGCAGCCGTCGAGACACGAACACTGAAGCTTTCTTT,CASSRRDTNTEAFF,TRBJ1-1,NA,NA,TRBV5-4